This is a list of T cell receptor beta chains from one sample in a study of blood T cell repertoires in COVID-19. Produced via immunoSEQ multiplex PCR; TCRdb's table is partial and in-frame only. This sample yields some 150,000 clones, of which almost 85% are seen a single time; 2.5% to 3% belongs to the top ten. The sequencing sample was made of peripheral blood. The origin of the receptors is a man aged 45-65 years with acute or convalescent COVID-19. CDR3s include the opening cysteine and the closing phenylalanine or tryptophan. The D gene is left open where the match is weak. Size is stated for part of the rows, as once, few or many counts, or as a class when the clone is expanded.

j_gene: TRBJ2-5
v_gene: TRBV18
d_gene: TRBD1
abundance: .
CDR3aa: CASSPQQQGAETQYF
CDR3nt: TGTGCCAGCTCACCTCAACAACAGGGGGCGGAGACCCAGTACTTC

j_gene: TRBJ2-7
v_gene: TRBV19
d_gene: .
abundance: .
CDR3aa: CASSFTGSSYEQYF
CDR3nt: TGTGCCAGTAGTTTCACAGGGAGCTCCTACGAGCAGTACTTC

j_gene: TRBJ2-7
v_gene: TRBV19
d_gene: .
abundance: .
CDR3aa: CASRPLAGPSSYEQYF
CDR3nt: TGTGCCAGTAGGCCCCTAGCTGGTCCTAGCTCCTACGAGCAGTACTTC

j_gene: TRBJ1-1
v_gene: TRBV12-5
d_gene: TRBD1
abundance: .
CDR3aa: CASVGGGTAKNTEAFF
CDR3nt: TGTGCTAGTGTGGGAGGAGGGACAGCCAAGAACACTGAAGCTTTCTTT

j_gene: TRBJ1-5
v_gene: TRBV28
d_gene: .
abundance: few
CDR3aa: CASNYRDDQPQHF
CDR3nt: TGTGCCAGCAATTATCGAGATGATCAGCCCCAGCATTTT

j_gene: TRBJ2-5
v_gene: TRBV7-9
d_gene: .
abundance: .
CDR3aa: CASSLNSGWETQYF
CDR3nt: TGTGCCAGCAGCTTAAATTCAGGGTGGGAGACCCAGTACTTC

j_gene: TRBJ1-5
v_gene: TRBV2
d_gene: .
abundance: .
CDR3aa: CASSQTGLFNQPQHF
CDR3nt: TGTGCCAGCAGCCAAACAGGGCTCTTCAATCAGCCCCAGCATTTT

j_gene: TRBJ1-1
v_gene: TRBV6-2/TRBV6-3
d_gene: TRBD1
abundance: .
CDR3aa: CASSPRQGASGGEAFF
CDR3nt: TGTGCCAGCAGCCCTAGACAGGGGGCGTCGGGAGGGGAAGCTTTCTTT

j_gene: TRBJ1-4
v_gene: TRBV5-1
d_gene: .
abundance: .
CDR3aa: CASSLGGGAGEKLFF
CDR3nt: TGCGCCAGCAGCTTGGGCGGGGGCGCCGGTGAAAAACTGTTTTTT

j_gene: TRBJ1-5
v_gene: TRBV27
d_gene: TRBD1
abundance: .
CDR3aa: CASRKTGGQPQHF
CDR3nt: TGTGCCAGCAGAAAGACAGGGGGACAGCCCCAGCATTTT

j_gene: TRBJ1-1
v_gene: TRBV6-5
d_gene: .
abundance: once
CDR3aa: CASRNTEAFF
CDR3nt: TGTGCCAGTAGGAACACTGAAGCTTTCTTT

j_gene: TRBJ2-4
v_gene: TRBV7-3
d_gene: TRBD2
abundance: .
CDR3aa: CASSFVGGYIQYF
CDR3nt: TGTGCCAGCAGCTTCGTCGGGGGGTACATTCAGTACTTC

j_gene: TRBJ2-7
v_gene: TRBV15
d_gene: TRBD1
abundance: .
CDR3aa: CATSSRGSSYEQYF
CDR3nt: TGTGCCACCAGCTCCAGGGGGAGCTCCTACGAGCAGTACTTC

j_gene: TRBJ2-7
v_gene: TRBV5-1
d_gene: TRBD1
abundance: .
CDR3aa: CASSLDRDWYEQYF
CDR3nt: TGCGCCAGCAGCCTGGACAGGGATTGGTACGAGCAGTACTTC

j_gene: TRBJ2-7
v_gene: TRBV27
d_gene: TRBD1
abundance: .
CDR3aa: CASSSRGRGEQYF
CDR3nt: TGTGCCAGCAGTTCCAGGGGGCGCGGCGAGCAGTACTTC

j_gene: TRBJ1-1
v_gene: TRBV3-1/TRBV3-2
d_gene: .
abundance: .
CDR3aa: CASSQISWNTEAFF
CDR3nt: TGTGCCAGCAGCCAAATATCTTGGAACACTGAAGCTTTCTTT

j_gene: TRBJ1-1
v_gene: TRBV5-1
d_gene: .
abundance: .
CDR3aa: CASSLGPGNTEAFF
CDR3nt: TGCGCCAGCAGCTTGGGTCCAGGGAACACTGAAGCTTTCTTT

j_gene: TRBJ2-1
v_gene: TRBV30
d_gene: .
abundance: .
CDR3aa: CAWSVGSYSNEQFF
CDR3nt: TGTGCCTGGAGTGTAGGGAGCTACAGCAATGAGCAGTTCTTC